These T cell receptor beta chains were read from a single sample in a study of PD-L1 blockade in urothelial cancer. TCRdb keeps only in-frame clones here, not all; method: immunoSEQ multiplex PCR. Of 49,000 or so clones in the sample, about four fifths were seen once. The sequences come from PBMCs, collected around atezolizumab (anti-PD-L1) treatment. Source of these receptors: a man aged 65 to 79 with urothelial cancer. The CDR3 runs from the conserved cysteine through the conserved F or W. D genes are given only for firm matches.

D | V | CDR3
TRBD1 | TRBV2 | CASSGRQGATNEKLFF
. | TRBV5-6 | CASSALGGQPSNTGELFF
. | TRBV5-5 | CASSLVGDTEAFF
TRBD2 | TRBV10-3 | CAISPTSGRTNEQFF
. | TRBV19 | CASSIERLTDTQYF
. | TRBV5-6 | CASSLGQVSTDTQYF
. | TRBV20-1 | CSAEQGQPQHF
TRBD1 | TRBV5-1 | CASSQQTGIADTQYF
. | TRBV28 | CASSLFSGRAYEQYF
. | TRBV10-3 | CAISEEQGNEKLFF
TRBD1 | TRBV2 | CASSAGGLLFF
TRBD2 | TRBV15 | CATSRDRRSGTDTQYF
. | TRBV9 | CASSAEGGASIYGYTF
. | TRBV11-2 | CASTAGGGQAYNEQFF
. | TRBV28 | CASKEDDKYEQYF
TRBD2 | TRBV27 | CASSSWTSGSADTQYF
. | TRBV15 | CATTGGPFSTDTQYF
TRBD1 | TRBV28 | CASSPLDRVGNEQFF
. | TRBV7-9 | CASSLGGSLGNEQFF
TRBD1 | TRBV28 | CAHGQQGATEAFF
TRBD1 | TRBV9 | CASSAYRGQETQYF
TRBD2 | TRBV27 | CASSYEGRGVWEQYF
TRBD2 | TRBV28 | CASSFGGAGDYTDTQYF
TRBD2 | TRBV29-1 | CSVAGGAGYNEQFF
. | TRBV5-4 | CASSKGLAGNTIYF
. | TRBV19 | CASSLGHPDTAGAEETQYF
. | TRBV5-5 | CASSAGRLLAGELFF
. | TRBV12-5 | CASGLGGVVGYTF
. | TRBV14 | CASSQMRSTSNTEAFF
. | TRBV10-1 | CASSESGPPETQYF
. | TRBV5-1 | CASSYTTANYGYTF
. | TRBV30 | CAWSAPRRGSGEAFF
. | TRBV5-1 | CASSLVGGGGEQYF
. | TRBV11-2 | CASSLVATHYEQYF
. | TRBV7-9 | CASSPMATSTDTQYF
TRBD2 | TRBV15 | CATSREKEAGGGETQYF
. | TRBV19 | CASSISDSGRSGNTIYF
. | TRBV10-1 | CASSKYAQGANNQPQHF
. | TRBV9 | CASSHRLGVNTGELFF
TRBD2 | TRBV2 | CASKTSGRYEQYF
TRBD1 | TRBV5-4 | CASSLLTGGETQYF
. | TRBV28 | CASTPGVAGRNTEAFF
TRBD1 | TRBV28 | CASKWRDREYGYTF